What follows describes a single T cell receptor (beta chain). Generated by immunoSEQ multiplex PCR, the TCRdb table keeps only in-frame clones and is missing some. This sample has approximately 70,000 clones; just under 95% occur once, and the top ten carry roughly 0.37%. These data come from a study of technical replicates of blood from a few donors. The V and J ends lost 3 bases and 7 bases respectively, with 7 bases between them. Germline CDR1 is SGDLS and CDR2 is YYNGEE. The length of the CDR3 is 12 residues. Sequenced input: T cells isolated from PBMCs. The chain joins TRBV9 to TRBJ1-4; no clear D. This TCR derives from a human donor in good health. The DNA of the CDR3 is TGTGCCAGCAGCGGACTATCTGAAAAACTGTTTTTT. This encodes CASSGLSEKLFF.